Given below is one TCR beta chain in context. As yet, its antigen is unknown. The repertoire was sequenced with immunoSEQ multiplex PCR; TCRdb's copy has only in-frame clones and lacks some. The repertoire includes around 140,000 clones, approximately 91% of them detected once, and around 1% sits in the top ten. V lost 6 bases, J lost 1 base, and 16 bases lay in between. CDR1 and CDR2 (germline): SGHTS, YDEGEE. The CDR3 is 16 residues long. This sample was taken from a study of T cell responses to AZD1222 COVID-19 vaccine. Study conclusions and caveats: The reported proportion of spike-specific TCRs targeting unmutated variant regions was nearly half. Vaccine-related CD4 TCRs covered spike, predominating at 160-218 and 743-854. The donor group comprised mostly white British people and more females; the analysis possibly underestimated clonal diversity.

This sequence joins TRBV5-8 and TRBJ2-2, with D perhaps assigned TRBD1 or TRBD2 (5 bases each). The receptor was isolated from an adult who received the AZD1222 COVID-19 vaccine. The sample consisted of peripheral blood, taken 28 days after the second AZD1222 dose. The chain's CDR3 is CASTSGTDMNTGELFF. DNA for the CDR3: TGTGCCAGCACCTCGGGGACCGACATGAACACCGGGGAGCTGTTTTTT. Full variable domain (outside the CDR3, taken from reference TRBV5-8 and TRBJ2-2): EAGVTQSPTHLIKTRGQQATLRCSPISGHTSVYWYQQALGLGLQFLLWYDEGEERNRGNFPPRFSGRQFPNYSSELNVNALELEDSALYLCASTSGTDMNTGELFFGEGSRLTVL.